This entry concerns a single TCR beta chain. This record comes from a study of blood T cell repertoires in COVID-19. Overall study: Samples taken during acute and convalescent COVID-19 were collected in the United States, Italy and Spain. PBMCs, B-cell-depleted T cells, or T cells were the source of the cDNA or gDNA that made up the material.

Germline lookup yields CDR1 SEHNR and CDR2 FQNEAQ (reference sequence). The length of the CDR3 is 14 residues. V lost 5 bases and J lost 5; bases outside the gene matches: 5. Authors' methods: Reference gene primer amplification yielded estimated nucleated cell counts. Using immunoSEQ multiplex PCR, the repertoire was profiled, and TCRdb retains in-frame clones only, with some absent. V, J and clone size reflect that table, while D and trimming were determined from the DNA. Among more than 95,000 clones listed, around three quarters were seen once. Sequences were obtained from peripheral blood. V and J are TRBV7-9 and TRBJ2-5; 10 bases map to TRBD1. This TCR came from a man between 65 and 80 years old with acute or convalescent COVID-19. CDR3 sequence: CASSRGQGTETQYF. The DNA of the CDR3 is TGTGCCAGCAGCCGGGGACAGGGGACGGAGACCCAGTACTTC.